This T cell receptor beta chain comes out of a study of cytomegalovirus exposure and HLA in healthy donors. In the study overall: The Caucasian-associated ancestry cluster held around four fifths of under 450 genotyped donors. The study's findings and limits: Presence/absence results assume similar sequencing depth per donor, which may not hold.

60 Vbeta and 13 Jbeta primers were used in PCR. TCRdb's table, derived via immunoSEQ multiplex PCR, lists solely in-frame clones and lacks some. The table shows around 170,000 clones, with around 84% occurring only once. The junction had 10 bases not matched to a gene; V was cut back by 5 bases and J by 4 bases. CDR1 is SGHAT and CDR2 is FQDESV in the germline V gene (reference sequence). The CDR3 is 17 amino acids. As concerns this clone: Its antigen is currently unknown.

The J gene is TRBJ2-3, the V gene TRBV11-1; 12 nucleotides match TRBD1. Sequencing was carried out using PBMCs. The receptor comes from a woman between 45 and 60 years old in good health and CMV-seropositive. The CDR3 region has the DNA TGTGCCAGCAGCCCCGGTGGGGGACAGGGGGCATCAGATACGCAGTATTTT. Its translation is CASSPGGGQGASDTQYF.